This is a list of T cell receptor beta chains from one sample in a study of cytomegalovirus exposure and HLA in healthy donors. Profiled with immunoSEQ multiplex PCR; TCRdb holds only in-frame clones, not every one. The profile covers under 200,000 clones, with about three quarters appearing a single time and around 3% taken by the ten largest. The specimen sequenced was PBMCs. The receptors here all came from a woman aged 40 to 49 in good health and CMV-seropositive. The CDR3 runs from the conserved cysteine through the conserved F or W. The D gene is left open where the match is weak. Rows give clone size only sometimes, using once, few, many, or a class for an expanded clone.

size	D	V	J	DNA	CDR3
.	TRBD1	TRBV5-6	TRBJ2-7	TGTGCCAGCAGCGCCGGGACAGGGGGTTCCTACGAGCAGTACTTC	CASSAGTGGSYEQYF
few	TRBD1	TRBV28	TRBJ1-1	TGTGCCAGCAGTCGTGCAGGGGGCACTGAAGCTTTCTTT	CASSRAGGTEAFF
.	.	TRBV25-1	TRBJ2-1	TGTGCCAGCAGTGAACAGCGGAGCGATGAGCAGTTCTTC	CASSEQRSDEQFF
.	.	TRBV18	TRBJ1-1	TGTGCCAGCTCACCGCAGGGAATGACTGAAGCTTTCTTT	CASSPQGMTEAFF
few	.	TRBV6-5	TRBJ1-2	TGTGCCAGCAGTTACGACACAGGGAACTATGGCTACACCTTC	CASSYDTGNYGYTF
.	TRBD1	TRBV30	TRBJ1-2	TGTGCCTGGAGTACCGGGACAGGGGGCTATGGCTACACCTTC	CAWSTGTGGYGYTF
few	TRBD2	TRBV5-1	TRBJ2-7	TGCGCCAGCAGCCCACTAGCGGGGGGACCCTACGAGCAGTACTTC	CASSPLAGGPYEQYF
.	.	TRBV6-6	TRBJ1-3	TGTGCCAGCAGTTTTGGACAGTCCTCTGGAAACACCATATATTTT	CASSFGQSSGNTIYF
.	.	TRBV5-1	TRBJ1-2	TGCGCCAGCAGCTTGGGGCCAGGGAACTATGGCTACACCTTC	CASSLGPGNYGYTF
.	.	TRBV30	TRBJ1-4	TGTGCCTGGAGTTCACTAACGCAGACAGGCCTTAATGAAAAACTGTTTTTT	CAWSSLTQTGLNEKLFF
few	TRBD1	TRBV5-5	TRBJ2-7	TGTGCCAGCAGCTTGGGGGACAGATCCTACGAGCAGTACTTC	CASSLGDRSYEQYF